The rows below give T cell receptor beta chains drawn from one sample of a study of HIV-infected children after antiretroviral therapy interruption. TCRdb processed the 3' RACE reads anew with MiXCR; each CDR3 protein has one entry. The sample includes roughly 16,000 distinct CDR3 sequences, 3% to 4% of them seen just once. The specimen was CD45RO+ CD8+ T cells from PBMCs, pooled from several time points, collected from a donor given antiretroviral therapy, either interrupted or continuous. The receptors originated from a pool of human donors with HIV. CDR3s include the opening cysteine and the closing phenylalanine or tryptophan. A D gene is named only where the DNA matches it firmly. Clone size is shown for a subset of rows, as once, few, many or a class of expanded clone.

clone_size: many
v_call: TRBV27
d_call: -
j_call: TRBJ1-1
cdr3_nt: TGTGCCAGCAGTTTGGGCACTGAAGCTTTCTTT
cdr3_aa: CASSLGTEAFF

clone_size: many
v_call: TRBV27
d_call: -
j_call: TRBJ2-7
cdr3_nt: TGTGCCACCCTAGGCTCCTCGCGGGAGCAGTACTTC
cdr3_aa: CATLGSSREQYF

clone_size: many
v_call: TRBV28
d_call: -
j_call: TRBJ1-1
cdr3_nt: TGTGCCAAAACTTACGCGGTCGGGACTGAAGCTTTCTTT
cdr3_aa: CAKTYAVGTEAFF

clone_size: many
v_call: TRBV11-2
d_call: TRBD2
j_call: TRBJ2-1
cdr3_nt: TGTGCCAGCACCCAAGGTACCCCAGCGGGGAATGAGCAGTTCTTC
cdr3_aa: CASTQGTPAGNEQFF

clone_size: medium-sized
v_call: TRBV5-4
d_call: -
j_call: TRBJ2-4
cdr3_nt: TGTGCCAGCAGCTTTTGGGGTACGAACATTCAGTACTTC
cdr3_aa: CASSFWGTNIQYF

clone_size: -
v_call: TRBV21-1
d_call: -
j_call: TRBJ2-3
cdr3_nt: TGTGCCAGCAGCAAGGATCTTATGTGGGGGGGGTCAGATACGCAGTATTTT
cdr3_aa: CASSKDLMWGGSDTQYF

clone_size: medium-sized
v_call: TRBV20-1
d_call: -
j_call: TRBJ1-4
cdr3_nt: TGCAGTGCTAGCGGGGCCTATGAAAAACTGTTTTTT
cdr3_aa: CSASGAYEKLFF

clone_size: many
v_call: TRBV12-3/TRBV12-4
d_call: TRBD1
j_call: TRBJ2-2
cdr3_nt: TGTGCCAGCAGCTTGGGCCCAATCGGACAGGGAACCGGGGAGCTGTTTTTT
cdr3_aa: CASSLGPIGQGTGELFF

clone_size: -
v_call: TRBV10-3
d_call: TRBD1
j_call: TRBJ2-1
cdr3_nt: TGTGCCACCCAAAGGGACGGGACAGGGGACAATGAGCAGTTCTTC
cdr3_aa: CATQRDGTGDNEQFF

clone_size: many
v_call: TRBV13
d_call: -
j_call: TRBJ2-3
cdr3_nt: TGTGCCAGCAGCTTGGGGGATAGCACAGATACGCAGTATTTT
cdr3_aa: CASSLGDSTDTQYF

clone_size: -
v_call: TRBV6-1
d_call: TRBD2
j_call: TRBJ2-5
cdr3_nt: TGTGCCAGCAGTCCTCTAGCGGGGGGGCAAGAGACCCAGTACTTC
cdr3_aa: CASSPLAGGQETQYF

clone_size: many
v_call: TRBV20-1
d_call: -
j_call: TRBJ2-1
cdr3_nt: TGCAGTGCCCGGGGGGCGGGAGACTACAATGAGCAGTTCTTC
cdr3_aa: CSARGAGDYNEQFF

clone_size: few
v_call: TRBV20-1
d_call: -
j_call: TRBJ2-7
cdr3_nt: TGCAGTGCTAGAGGGACCCGGAGCGATTCCTACGAGCAGTACTTC
cdr3_aa: CSARGTRSDSYEQYF

clone_size: many
v_call: TRBV29-1
d_call: -
j_call: TRBJ2-3
cdr3_nt: TGCAGCGTTGACGGCCCGGGGGCGGTTGAAGATACGCAGTATTTT
cdr3_aa: CSVDGPGAVEDTQYF

clone_size: many
v_call: TRBV5-1
d_call: -
j_call: TRBJ1-3
cdr3_nt: TGCGCCAGCAGCCAGGATTTTCGAAACACCATATATTTT
cdr3_aa: CASSQDFRNTIYF

clone_size: many
v_call: TRBV14
d_call: -
j_call: TRBJ2-5
cdr3_nt: TGTGCCAGCAGCCAAGATCCCCCGGCGAGTGCCGGGGGAGAGACCCAGTACTTC
cdr3_aa: CASSQDPPASAGGETQYF

clone_size: many
v_call: TRBV28
d_call: TRBD1
j_call: TRBJ1-1
cdr3_nt: TGTGCCAGCAGTTTAACCCTCAGGGGGGACACTGAAGCTTTCTTT
cdr3_aa: CASSLTLRGDTEAFF

clone_size: many
v_call: TRBV20-1
d_call: TRBD2
j_call: TRBJ2-2
cdr3_nt: TGCAGTGGAAGGATGGCAGCGGGGACCGGGGAGCTGTTTTTT
cdr3_aa: CSGRMAAGTGELFF

clone_size: -
v_call: TRBV29-1
d_call: -
j_call: TRBJ1-4
cdr3_nt: TGCAGCGCTGGGGGCGTACAGACCTACATTAATAATGAAAAACTGTTTTTT
cdr3_aa: CSAGGVQTYINNEKLFF

clone_size: many
v_call: TRBV4-2
d_call: -
j_call: TRBJ2-7
cdr3_nt: TGTGCCAGCAGCGGGGGGCCGGTCGACGAGCAGTACTTC
cdr3_aa: CASSGGPVDEQYF